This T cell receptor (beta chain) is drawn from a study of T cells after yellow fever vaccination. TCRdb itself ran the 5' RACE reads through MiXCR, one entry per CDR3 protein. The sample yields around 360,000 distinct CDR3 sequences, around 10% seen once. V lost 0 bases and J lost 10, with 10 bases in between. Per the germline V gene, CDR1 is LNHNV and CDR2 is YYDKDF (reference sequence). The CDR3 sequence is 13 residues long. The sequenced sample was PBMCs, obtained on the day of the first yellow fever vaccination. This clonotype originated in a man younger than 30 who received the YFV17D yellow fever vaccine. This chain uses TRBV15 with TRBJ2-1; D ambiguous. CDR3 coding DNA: TGTGCCACCAGCAGAGATCAATTTTTGGAGCAGTTCTTC. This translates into CATSRDQFLEQFF.